This TCR beta chain was retrieved from a study of neurological immune-mediated disorders. Across the whole study: Of around 34 multiple sclerosis patients, about 30 were relapsing-remitting and 3 secondary progressive.

At least ten counts were recorded for this clonotype. Its antigen is still unknown. Study-level results: Clinical features showed no association with the multiple sclerosis repertoire cluster, and MRI features showed none either.

Germline loops: CDR1 DFQATT, CDR2 SNEGSKA (reference sequence). The CDR3 contains 14 residues. Trimming at V came to 5 bases and at J to 3 bases, leaving 8 bases not matched to a gene. TCRdb recomputed calls from the 5' RACE reads with MiXCR, one row per CDR3 protein. The table shows tens of thousands of distinct CDR3 sequences, with less than 5% occurring only once. The chain is built from TRBV20-1 and TRBJ1-1; 8 bases map to TRBD1. This receptor was taken from a man aged 50-60 years with multiple sclerosis. The sample taken for sequencing was PBMCs. In DNA form, the CDR3 reads TGCAGTGCTCCTGAGGACAGGGCGGACACTGAAGCTTTCTTT. This encodes CSAPEDRADTEAFF.